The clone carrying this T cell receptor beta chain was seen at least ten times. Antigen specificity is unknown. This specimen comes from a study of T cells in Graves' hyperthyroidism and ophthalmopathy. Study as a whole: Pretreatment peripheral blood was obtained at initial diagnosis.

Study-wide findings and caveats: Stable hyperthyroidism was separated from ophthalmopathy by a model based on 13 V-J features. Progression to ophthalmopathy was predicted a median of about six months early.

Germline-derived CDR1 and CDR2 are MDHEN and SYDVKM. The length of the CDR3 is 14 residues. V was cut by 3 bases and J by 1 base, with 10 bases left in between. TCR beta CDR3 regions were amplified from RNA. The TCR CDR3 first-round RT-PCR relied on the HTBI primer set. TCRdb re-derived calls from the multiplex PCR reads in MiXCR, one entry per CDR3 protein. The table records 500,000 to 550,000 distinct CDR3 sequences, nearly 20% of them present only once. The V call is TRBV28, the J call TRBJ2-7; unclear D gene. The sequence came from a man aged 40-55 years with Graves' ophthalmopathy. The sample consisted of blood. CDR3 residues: CASSFGGASYEQYF. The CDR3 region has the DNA TGTGCCAGCAGTTTTGGCGGTGCTTCCTACGAGCAGTACTTC.